The 15 T cell receptor beta chains listed next were all sequenced from one sample in a study of cytomegalovirus exposure and HLA in healthy donors. Primers: 60 Vbeta forward and 13 Jbeta reverse. TCRdb's copy holds only in-frame clones and misses some; the assay was immunoSEQ multiplex PCR. The sample yields about 160,000 clones, over 60% seen once. The material sequenced was PBMCs. These receptors originate from a woman aged 25 to 39 in good health and CMV-seronegative.

The genes are TRBV28 and TRBJ1-5; 7 positions agree with TRBD1. Trimming cost V 5 bases and J 0 bases; bases outside gene matches: 7. Germline CDR1 MDHEN, CDR2 SYDVKM. The CDR3 is made up of 16 amino acids. CDR3 sequence: CASSAGTVFSNQPQHF. The CDR3 DNA sequence: TGTGCCAGCAGTGCCGGGACAGTTTTTAGCAATCAGCCCCAGCATTTT.

V gene TRBV10-3 combines with J gene TRBJ2-1; D possibly corresponds to TRBD1 (5 bases). CDR1 and CDR2 from the germline V gene are ENHRY and SYGVKD. The CDR3 extends over 11 amino acids. With 9 bases removed from V and 5 bases from J, the gap between germline ends came to 8 bases. CDR3 sequence: CAIQGNNEQFF. DNA of the CDR3: TGTGCCATTCAGGGTAACAATGAGCAGTTCTTC.

The J gene is TRBJ2-1, the V gene TRBV7-9; 9 positions agree with TRBD2. CDR3 length: 15 residues. The germline gives CDR1 SEHNR, CDR2 FQNEAQ (reference sequence). V lost 3 bases, J lost 10 bases, and 10 bases stayed unmatched. The CDR3 sequence is CASSLRGGGEGEQFF. CDR3 nucleotide sequence: TGTGCCAGCAGCTTGCGGGGGGGAGGGGAAGGGGAGCAGTTCTTC.

CDR3 in amino acids: CASSRGSSGNTIYF. Here the CDR3 DNA reads TGTGCCAGCAGCCGGGGGAGCTCTGGAAACACCATATATTTT. The chain is built from TRBV5-6 and TRBJ1-3, with a tentative D call TRBD1 (5 bases). The CDR3 covers 14 residues. Germline V CDR1 and CDR2: SGHDT, YYEEEE. V dropped 4 bases and J dropped 0 bases, with 8 bases sitting between them.

This clone was found a few times. The chain carries TRBV5-1 and TRBJ2-5; TRBD2 matches at 10 bases. The V gene's germline CDR1 is SGHRS and CDR2 YFSETQ. This CDR3 spans 16 amino acids. The J segment lost 6 bases and the V segment lost 0 bases, leaving 8 bases of the junction unmatched. The CDR3 protein is CASSLGGLAGEQTQYF. For the CDR3, the DNA is TGCGCCAGCAGCTTGGGGGGTCTAGCGGGAGAACAGACCCAGTACTTC.

Comment on this clone: At the DNA level, this CDR3 is encoded by other sequences in the same sample as well. V gene TRBV7-2 combines with J gene TRBJ1-3; 10 nucleotides agree with TRBD1. Germline assignment: CDR1 SGHTA and CDR2 FQGNSA. CDR3 length: 15 amino acids. The V and J ends lost 1 base and 10 bases, in that order; junction bases with no gene match: 7. CDR3 residues: CASSLGGQGGDTIYF. The CDR3 coding sequence is TGTGCCAGCAGCTTAGGCGGACAGGGGGGAGATACCATATATTTT.

The chain links TRBV9 to TRBJ2-2, with 8 bases fitting TRBD2. The J segment lost 4 bases and the V segment lost 2 bases, leaving 4 bases of the junction unmatched. Per germline, CDR1 SGDLS and CDR2 YYNGEE. This CDR3 region has 15 residues. CDR3 sequence (DNA): TGTGCCAGCAGCGTTAGCGGGGTTGTCACCGGGGAGCTGTTTTTT. It is translated as CASSVSGVVTGELFF. The full variable domain, rest sourced from reference TRBV9 and TRBJ2-2, is DSGVTQTPKHLITATGQRVTLRCSPRSGDLSVYWYQQSLDQGLQFLIQYYNGEERAKGNILERFSAQQFPDLHSELNLSSLELGDSALYFCASSVSGVVTGELFFGEGSRLTVL.

The chain carries TRBV28 and TRBJ2-7; 10 bases fit TRBD2. Unmatched junction bases numbered 7, after V lost 5 bases and J lost 3 bases. Germline lookup yields CDR1 MDHEN and CDR2 SYDVKM. The CDR3 loop spans 15 amino acids. The CDR3 DNA reads TGTGCCAGCAGTCCCCGGCTAGCGGGAGACTACGAGCAGTACTTC. Residues: CASSPRLAGDYEQYF. Looking up the rest from reference TRBV28 and TRBJ2-7 gives the full variable domain: DVKVTQSSRYLVKRTGEKVFLECVQDMDHENMFWYRQDPGLGLRLIYFSYDVKMKEKGDIPEGYSVSREKKERFSLILESASTNQTSMYLCASSPRLAGDYEQYFGPGTRLTVT.

The CDR3 loop is CASSMGQSYGYTF. The DNA for the CDR3 is TGTGCCAGTAGTATGGGACAGTCGTATGGCTACACCTTC. The chain employs TRBV19 and TRBJ1-2; TRBD1 aligns across 7 bases. The CDR3 has 13 residues. Germline V CDR1 and CDR2: LNHDA, SQIVND (reference sequence). V was pared by 3 bases and J by 5 bases, with 3 bases of the junction left unmatched.

This clone showed up just a few times. The rearrangement uses TRBV6-1 and TRBJ1-2; 9 bases are a match to TRBD1. Germline V gene data show CDR1 as MNHNS and CDR2 as SASEGT. The V and J ends lost 6 bases and 7 bases, in that order; junction bases with no gene match: 9. The CDR3 has 14 residues. This CDR3 is CASSLTGGYSGYTF. CDR3 sequence (DNA): TGTGCCAGCAGCCTAACAGGGGGCTATTCTGGCTACACCTTC.

The chain combines TRBV7-3 with TRBJ2-1; 11 bases are a match to TRBD2. V lost 6 bases to trimming and J lost 6 bases; unmatched junction nucleotides: 7. CDR1 and CDR2 (germline): SGHTA, FQGTGA. This CDR3 spans 15 amino acids. Here the CDR3 DNA reads TGTGCCAGCAGTTTGGGACTAGCGGTAAGCAATGAGCAGTTCTTC. This codes for CASSLGLAVSNEQFF.

This sequence joins TRBV28 and TRBJ2-5; D unclear. Germline V gives CDR1 MDHEN, CDR2 SYDVKM. V was clipped by 3 bases and J by 2 bases, with 4 bases between them. This CDR3 contains 12 residues. CDR3 in DNA: TGTGCCAGCAGTTTCCTACAAGAGACCCAGTACTTC. Its protein product is CASSFLQETQYF.

The V and J genes are TRBV7-6 and TRBJ2-1; 8 bases fit TRBD2. V lost 3 bases, J lost 4 bases, and 2 bases stayed unmatched. CDR3 length: 14 residues. From germline, CDR1 is SGHVS and CDR2 FNYEAQ. The CDR3 bases are TGTGCCAGCAGCTTGACTAGCGATTACAATGAGCAGTTCTTC. Translating gives CASSLTSDYNEQFF.

V usage is TRBV15 and J usage is TRBJ2-1; TRBD2 is a possible D gene (6 bases). Trimming cost V 9 bases and J 7 bases, with 7 bases left between them. Germline-derived CDR1 and CDR2 are LNHNV and YYDKDF (reference sequence). This CDR3 is built from 10 residues. In DNA, the CDR3 is TGTGCCACTGCGGGGAATGAGCAGTTCTTC. Protein sequence: CATAGNEQFF.

This chain uses TRBV5-5 with TRBJ1-1, with 7 nucleotides matching TRBD1. CDR3 size: 12 residues. Trimming removed 4 bases from V and 5 bases from J; junction bases left unmatched: 2. The germline V gene has CDR1 SGHKS and CDR2 YYEKEE (reference sequence). CDR3 DNA sequence: TGTGCCAGCAGCCAGGGGGGTACTGAAGCTTTCTTT. Protein sequence: CASSQGGTEAFF.